Sequencing of this TCR beta chain was carried out in a study of OX40 agonist ivuxolimab in advanced cancers. Whole-study context: Ivuxolimab, an agonistic anti-OX40 (CD134) antibody, was given to patients.

The CDR3 covers 13 residues. The V gene's germline CDR1 is SQVTM and CDR2 ANQGSEA. V was clipped by 4 bases and J by 7 bases, with 13 bases between them. Data came from immunoSEQ multiplex PCR; TCRdb stores just in-frame clones and leaves some out. The sample has about 60,000 clones, 75% to 90% seen once. Baseline was the first blood sampling point, followed by cycle 4 day 1 and cycle 7 day 1. General study findings and limits: CD4+ T cells averaged fewer expanded clones than CD8+ T cells. Nonresponders included some who also had low normalized T-cell clonal expansion.

Worth noting for this clone: The antigen remains undetermined.

The receptor comes from an adult with an advanced solid tumor such as melanoma, head and neck, liver or kidney cancer. This chain joins TRBV29-1 and TRBJ2-2; D perhaps matches TRBD2 (6 bases). Sequenced material: CD4+ or CD8+ T cells sorted from blood, taken in a trial of the OX40 agonist ivuxolimab. The CDR3 coding sequence is TGCAGCGTTGCCGGGAGCGTCGGCGGGGAGCTGTTTTTT. This encodes CSVAGSVGGELFF.